This T cell receptor beta chain was found in a study of radiotherapy plus CTLA-4 blockade in lung cancer (dated by TCRdb to the late 2010s). Concerning the study at large: Objective responses occurred in 15% to 20% of enrolled patients, and under 40% achieved disease control. Summary of the overall study and its limitations: The strongest predictors of response, as reported, were early dynamic changes in blood T cell clones along with a rise in serum interferon-beta after radiation. After treatment with radiotherapy and ipilimumab, TCR clones that originated in tumors expanded in peripheral blood.

V loses 4 bases of germline sequence and J loses 7 bases, and the interval between the two ends is 11 bases. Its CDR3 holds 13 amino acids, cysteine through phenylalanine. Only the CDR3 DNA stays, 39 bases, in frame from base 1. CDR1 SEHNR and CDR2 FQNEAQ are derived from the germline V gene (reference sequence). This clone showed up just a few times. Its antigen specificity is not known. Within one base of it there is no much larger clone, and no base qualities were kept. The study tested focal radiation therapy combined with CTLA-4 blockade (ipilimumab) in patients with chemo-refractory metastatic non-small-cell lung cancer. Library preparation used the immunoSEQ multiplex PCR assay. In TCRdb, the immuneACCESS table is reduced to in-frame sequences with V and J assigned. These tables do not hold every clone; where another copy was compared, an unresolved V gene accounts for under half, and the others remain unexplained. The sample includes 35,000 to 45,000 clones, with about 74% observed a single time. The ten most abundant clones make up approximately 2.5% of the sample.

Recombination linked TRBV7-9 to TRBJ2-1; a tentative D match to TRBD1 spans 6 bases. The clonotype comes from a human donor with non-small cell lung cancer whose response to radiotherapy plus ipilimumab could not be evaluated. The source material was peripheral blood, sampled from a patient treated with radiotherapy plus ipilimumab. The DNA sequence follows: TGTGCCAGCAGCTGGCCACAGGGAAATGAGCAGTTCTTC. This encodes CASSWPQGNEQFF.